This entry concerns a single TCR beta chain. The sample belongs to a study of cytomegalovirus exposure and HLA in healthy donors. Use of 60 Vbeta and 13 Jbeta primers characterized the PCR. Study processing details: There were around 80 million unique TCR beta chains by a later count, and about 11 million of them were shared. Some clones are missing from TCRdb's copy, which holds only in-frame ones; the method was immunoSEQ multiplex PCR. The V and J calls and clone size come from that table; D and trimming were worked out from the DNA. The table lists about 130,000 clones, approximately 70% of them singletons, with about 1.5% in the top ten. This receptor was taken from a human donor in good health. The source material was PBMCs.

The CDR3 sequence is CASSLGPLTGANVLTF. As DNA, the CDR3 is TGTGCCAGCAGCTTAGGGCCGCTGACTGGGGCCAACGTCCTGACTTTC. This rearrangement joins TRBV11-3 to TRBJ2-6; D gene ambiguous. CDR1 SGHNT and CDR2 YENEEA come from the germline V gene. The CDR3 is 16 residues long. The ends were cut back, 1 base at V and 2 bases at J, with 9 bases in the middle.